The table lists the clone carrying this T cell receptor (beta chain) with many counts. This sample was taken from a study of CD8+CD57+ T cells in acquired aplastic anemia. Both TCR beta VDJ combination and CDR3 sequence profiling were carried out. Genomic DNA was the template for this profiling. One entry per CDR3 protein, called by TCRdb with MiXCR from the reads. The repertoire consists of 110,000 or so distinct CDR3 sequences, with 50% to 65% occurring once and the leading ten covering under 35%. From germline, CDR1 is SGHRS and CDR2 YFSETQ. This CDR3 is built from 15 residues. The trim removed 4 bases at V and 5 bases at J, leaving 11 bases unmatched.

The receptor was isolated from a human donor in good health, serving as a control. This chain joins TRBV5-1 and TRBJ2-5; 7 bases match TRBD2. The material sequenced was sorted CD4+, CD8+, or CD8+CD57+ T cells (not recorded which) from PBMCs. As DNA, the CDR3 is TGCGCCAGCAGCCTTGGGACTACCATCGGGGAGACCCAGTACTTC. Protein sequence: CASSLGTTIGETQYF.